This TCR beta chain was profiled in a study of cytomegalovirus exposure and HLA in healthy donors. Study-wide background: From donors who were HLA-typed, an early data release held around 80 million unique TCRs. Findings and limits, study-wide: HLA alleles showed associations with some 17,000 TCR beta sequences in a later analysis, at a 0.05 false discovery rate.

Notes on this clone: The antigen remains unidentified.

This CDR3 comprises 14 residues. V gave up 6 bases and J gave up 8 bases; unmatched junction bases: 10. Germline V gives CDR1 MDHEN, CDR2 SYDVKM. The study ran its PCR with 60 Vbeta and 13 Jbeta primers. Generated by immunoSEQ multiplex PCR, the TCRdb table keeps only in-frame clones and is missing some. The table has around 100,000 clones, about 73% seen once. This clonotype originated in a woman in her thirties or forties in good health and CMV-seropositive. The sequenced sample consisted of PBMCs. The genes are TRBV28 and TRBJ1-2, with 9 bases that match TRBD1. Written as DNA, the CDR3 is TGTGCCAGCAGGTCCCCGGGACAGGGTCGGGGCTACACCTTC. Its translation is CASRSPGQGRGYTF.